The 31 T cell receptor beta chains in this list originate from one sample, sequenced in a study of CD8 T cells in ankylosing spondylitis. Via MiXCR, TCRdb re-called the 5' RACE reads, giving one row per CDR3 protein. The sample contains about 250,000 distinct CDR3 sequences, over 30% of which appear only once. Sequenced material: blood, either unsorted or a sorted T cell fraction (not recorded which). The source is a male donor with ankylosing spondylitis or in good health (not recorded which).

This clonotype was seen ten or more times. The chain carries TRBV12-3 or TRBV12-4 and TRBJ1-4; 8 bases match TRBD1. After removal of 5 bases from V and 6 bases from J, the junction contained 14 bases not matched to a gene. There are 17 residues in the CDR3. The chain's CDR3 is CASSPRGGQGADEKLFF. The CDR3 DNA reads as TGTGCCAGCAGTCCCCGAGGCGGGCAGGGGGCGGATGAAAAACTGTTTTTT.

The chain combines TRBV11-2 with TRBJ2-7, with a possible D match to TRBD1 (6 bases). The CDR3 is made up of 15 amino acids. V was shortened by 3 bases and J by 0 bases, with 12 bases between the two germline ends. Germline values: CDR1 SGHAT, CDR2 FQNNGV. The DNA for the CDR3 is TGTGCCAGCAGCTTTGTCAGGGGCCCCTCCTACGAGCAGTACTTC. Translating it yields CASSFVRGPSYEQYF.

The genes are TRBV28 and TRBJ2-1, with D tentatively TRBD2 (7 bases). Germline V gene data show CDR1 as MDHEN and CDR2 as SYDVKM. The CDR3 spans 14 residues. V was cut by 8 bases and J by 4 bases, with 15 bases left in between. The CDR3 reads CASRWRGRYNEQFF. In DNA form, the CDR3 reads TGTGCCAGCCGGTGGCGGGGGCGGTACAATGAGCAGTTCTTC.

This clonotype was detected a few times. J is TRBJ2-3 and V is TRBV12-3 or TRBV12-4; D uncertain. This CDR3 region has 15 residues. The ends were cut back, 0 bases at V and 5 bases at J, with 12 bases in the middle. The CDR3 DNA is TGTGCCAGCAGTTTAGCGGGCGGATCTTTAGATACGCAGTATTTT. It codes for CASSLAGGSLDTQYF.

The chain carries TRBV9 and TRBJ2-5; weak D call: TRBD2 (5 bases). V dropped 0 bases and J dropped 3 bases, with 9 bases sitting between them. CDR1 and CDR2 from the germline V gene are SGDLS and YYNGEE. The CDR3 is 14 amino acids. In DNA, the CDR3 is TGTGCCAGCAGCGTAGGGCTAGCCGAAGAGACCCAGTACTTC. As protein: CASSVGLAEETQYF.

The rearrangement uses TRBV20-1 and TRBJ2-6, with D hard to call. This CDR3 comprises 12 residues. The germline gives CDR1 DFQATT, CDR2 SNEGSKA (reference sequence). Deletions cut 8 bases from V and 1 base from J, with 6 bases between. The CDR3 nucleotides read TGCAGTCCCGCATCTGGGGCCAACGTCCTGACTTTC. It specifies CSPASGANVLTF.

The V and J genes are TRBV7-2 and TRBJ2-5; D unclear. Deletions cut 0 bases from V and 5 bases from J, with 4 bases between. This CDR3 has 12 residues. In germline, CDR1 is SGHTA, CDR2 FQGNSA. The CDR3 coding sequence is TGTGCCAGCAGCTTAGCGGTCGAGACCCAGTACTTC. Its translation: CASSLAVETQYF.

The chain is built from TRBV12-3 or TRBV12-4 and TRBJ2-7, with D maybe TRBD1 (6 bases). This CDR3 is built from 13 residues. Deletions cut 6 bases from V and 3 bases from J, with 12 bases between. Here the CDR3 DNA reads TGTGCCAGCAGAGCCCCACAGGGCTACGAGCAGTACTTC. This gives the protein CASRAPQGYEQYF.

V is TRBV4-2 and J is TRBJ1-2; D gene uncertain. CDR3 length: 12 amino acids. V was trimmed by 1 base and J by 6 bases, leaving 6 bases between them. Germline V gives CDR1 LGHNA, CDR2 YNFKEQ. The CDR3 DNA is TGTGCCAGCAGCCAAGGACCTGATGGCTACACCTTC. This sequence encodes CASSQGPDGYTF.

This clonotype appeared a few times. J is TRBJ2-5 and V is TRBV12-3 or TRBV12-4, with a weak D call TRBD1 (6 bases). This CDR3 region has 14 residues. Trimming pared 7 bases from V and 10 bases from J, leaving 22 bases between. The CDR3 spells CASMADSPFLDQYF. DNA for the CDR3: TGTGCCAGCATGGCGGACAGCCCCTTTTTGGACCAGTACTTC.

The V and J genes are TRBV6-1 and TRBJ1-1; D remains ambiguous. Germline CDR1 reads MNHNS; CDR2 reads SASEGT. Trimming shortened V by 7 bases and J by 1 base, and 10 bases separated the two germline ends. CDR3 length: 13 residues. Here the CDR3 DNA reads TGTGCCAGCACCCCTCGACAGAACACTGAAGCTTTCTTT. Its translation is CASTPRQNTEAFF.

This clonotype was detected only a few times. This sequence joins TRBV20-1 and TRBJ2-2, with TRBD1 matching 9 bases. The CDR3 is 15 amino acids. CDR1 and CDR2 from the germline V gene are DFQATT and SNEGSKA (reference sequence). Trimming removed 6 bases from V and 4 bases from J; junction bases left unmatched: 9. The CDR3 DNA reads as TGCAGTGCACGACAATTGACAGGGGGCACCGGGGAGCTGTTTTTT. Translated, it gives CSARQLTGGTGELFF.

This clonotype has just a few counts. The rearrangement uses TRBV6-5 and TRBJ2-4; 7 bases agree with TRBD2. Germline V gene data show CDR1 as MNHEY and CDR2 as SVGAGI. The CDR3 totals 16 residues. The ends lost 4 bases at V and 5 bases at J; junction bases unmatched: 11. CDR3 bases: TGTGCCAGCAGTTCGGGGGGAGCGGGGCGCGAAAACATTCAGTACTTC. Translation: CASSSGGAGRENIQYF.

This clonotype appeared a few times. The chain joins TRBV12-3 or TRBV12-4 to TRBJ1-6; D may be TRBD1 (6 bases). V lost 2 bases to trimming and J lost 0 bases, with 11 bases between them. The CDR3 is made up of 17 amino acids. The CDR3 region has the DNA TGTGCCAGCAGTTTATCCGCCAGGGGCTCCTATAATTCACCCCTCCACTTT. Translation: CASSLSARGSYNSPLHF.

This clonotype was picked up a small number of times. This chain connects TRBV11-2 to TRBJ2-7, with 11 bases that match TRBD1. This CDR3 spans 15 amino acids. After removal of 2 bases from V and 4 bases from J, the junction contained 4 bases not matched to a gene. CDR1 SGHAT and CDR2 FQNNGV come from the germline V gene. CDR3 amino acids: CASSLRTGGGYEQYF. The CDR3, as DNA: TGTGCCAGCAGCTTAAGGACAGGGGGCGGGTACGAGCAGTACTTC.

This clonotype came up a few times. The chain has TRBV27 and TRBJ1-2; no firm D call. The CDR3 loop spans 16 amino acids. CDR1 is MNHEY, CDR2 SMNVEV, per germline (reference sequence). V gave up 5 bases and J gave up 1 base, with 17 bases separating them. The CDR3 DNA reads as TGTGCCAGCAGTGCGTACCTCGGGCGGATTAACTATGGCTACACCTTC. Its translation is CASSAYLGRINYGYTF.

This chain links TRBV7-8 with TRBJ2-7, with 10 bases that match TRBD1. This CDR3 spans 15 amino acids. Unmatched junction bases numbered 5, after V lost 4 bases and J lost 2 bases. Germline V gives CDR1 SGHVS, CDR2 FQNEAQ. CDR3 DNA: TGTGCCAGCAGCTGGCCGGGACAGGGGCCCTACGAGCAGTACTTC. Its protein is CASSWPGQGPYEQYF.

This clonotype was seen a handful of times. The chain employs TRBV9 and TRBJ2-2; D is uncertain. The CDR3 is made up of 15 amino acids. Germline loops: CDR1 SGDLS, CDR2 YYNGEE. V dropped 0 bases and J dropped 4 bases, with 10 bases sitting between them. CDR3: CASSVVNVPTGELFF. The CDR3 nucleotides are TGTGCCAGCAGCGTAGTCAACGTCCCCACCGGGGAGCTGTTTTTT. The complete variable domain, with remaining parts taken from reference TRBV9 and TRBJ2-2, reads DSGVTQTPKHLITATGQRVTLRCSPRSGDLSVYWYQQSLDQGLQFLIQYYNGEERAKGNILERFSAQQFPDLHSELNLSSLELGDSALYFCASSVVNVPTGELFFGEGSRLTVL.

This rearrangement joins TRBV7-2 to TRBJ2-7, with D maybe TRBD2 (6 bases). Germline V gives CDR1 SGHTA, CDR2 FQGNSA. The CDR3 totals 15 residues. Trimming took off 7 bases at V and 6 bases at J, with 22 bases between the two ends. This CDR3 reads CASTDGTQVLSEQYF. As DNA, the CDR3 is TGTGCCAGCACCGATGGGACTCAGGTCCTCTCCGAGCAGTACTTC. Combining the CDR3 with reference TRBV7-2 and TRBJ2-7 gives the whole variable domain GAGVSQSPSNKVTEKGKDVELRCDPISGHTALYWYRQSLGQGLEFLIYFQGNSAPDKSGLPSDRFSAERTGGSVSTLTIQRTQQEDSAVYLCASTDGTQVLSEQYFGPGTRLTVT.

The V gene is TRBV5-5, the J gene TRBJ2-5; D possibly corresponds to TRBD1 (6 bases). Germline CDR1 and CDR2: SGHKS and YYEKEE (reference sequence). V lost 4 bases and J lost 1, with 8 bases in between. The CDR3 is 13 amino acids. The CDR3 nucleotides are TGTGCCAGCAGCCCGGACAGCCAAGAGACCCAGTACTTC. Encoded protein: CASSPDSQETQYF.

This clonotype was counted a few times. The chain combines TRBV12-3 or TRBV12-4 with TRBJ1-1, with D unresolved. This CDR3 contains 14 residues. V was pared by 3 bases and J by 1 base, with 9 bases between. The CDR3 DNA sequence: TGTGCCAGCAGTTTGGGTCAGGAGAACACTGAAGCTTTCTTT. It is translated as CASSLGQENTEAFF.

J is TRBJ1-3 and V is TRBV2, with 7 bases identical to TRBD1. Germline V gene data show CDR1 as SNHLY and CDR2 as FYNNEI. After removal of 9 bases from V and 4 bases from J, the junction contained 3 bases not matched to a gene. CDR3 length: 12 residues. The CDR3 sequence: CARQGSGNTIYF. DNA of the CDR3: TGTGCCAGACAGGGGTCCGGAAACACCATATATTTT.

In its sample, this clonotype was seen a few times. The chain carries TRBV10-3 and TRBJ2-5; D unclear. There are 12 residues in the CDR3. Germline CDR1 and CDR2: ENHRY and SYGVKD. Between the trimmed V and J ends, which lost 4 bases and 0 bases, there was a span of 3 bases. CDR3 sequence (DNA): TGTGCCATCAGTGTGAACCAAGAGACCCAGTACTTC. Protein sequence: CAISVNQETQYF.

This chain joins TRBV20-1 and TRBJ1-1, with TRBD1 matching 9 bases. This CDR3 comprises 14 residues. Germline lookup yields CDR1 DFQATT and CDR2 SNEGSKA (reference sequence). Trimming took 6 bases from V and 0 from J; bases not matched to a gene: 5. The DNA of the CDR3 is TGCAGTGCGGTTACAGGGGGCCTGAACACTGAAGCTTTCTTT. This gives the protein CSAVTGGLNTEAFF.

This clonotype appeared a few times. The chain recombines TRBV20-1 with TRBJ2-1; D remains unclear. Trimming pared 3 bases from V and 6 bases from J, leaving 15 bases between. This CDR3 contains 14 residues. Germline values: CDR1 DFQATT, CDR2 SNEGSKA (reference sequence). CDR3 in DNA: TGCAGTGCTAGTATAACAGAGCCCCGCAATGAGCAGTTCTTC. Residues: CSASITEPRNEQFF.

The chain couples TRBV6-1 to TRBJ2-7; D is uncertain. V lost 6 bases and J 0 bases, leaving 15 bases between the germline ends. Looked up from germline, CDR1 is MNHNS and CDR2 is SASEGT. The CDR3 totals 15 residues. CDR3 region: CASRSERGPSYEQYF. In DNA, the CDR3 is TGTGCCAGCAGATCCGAAAGAGGTCCCTCCTACGAGCAGTACTTC.

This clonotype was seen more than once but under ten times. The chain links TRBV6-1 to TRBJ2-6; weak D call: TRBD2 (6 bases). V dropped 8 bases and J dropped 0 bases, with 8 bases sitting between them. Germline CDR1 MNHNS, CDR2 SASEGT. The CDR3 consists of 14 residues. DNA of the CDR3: TGTGCCAGCGGACTACACTCTGGGGCCAACGTCCTGACTTTC. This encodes CASGLHSGANVLTF.

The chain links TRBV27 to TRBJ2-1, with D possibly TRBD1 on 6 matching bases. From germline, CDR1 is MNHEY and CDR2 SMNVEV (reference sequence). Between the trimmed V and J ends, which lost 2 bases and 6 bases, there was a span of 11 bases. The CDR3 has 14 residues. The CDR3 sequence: CASSLGWDTNEQFF. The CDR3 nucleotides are TGTGCCAGCAGTTTAGGCTGGGACACCAATGAGCAGTTCTTC.

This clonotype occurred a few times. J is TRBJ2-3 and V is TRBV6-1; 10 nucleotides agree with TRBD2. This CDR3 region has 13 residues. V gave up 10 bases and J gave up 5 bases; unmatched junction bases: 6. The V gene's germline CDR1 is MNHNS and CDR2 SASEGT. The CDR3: CATQAGGQDTQYF. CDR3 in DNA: TGTGCCACCCAAGCGGGGGGGCAAGATACGCAGTATTTT.

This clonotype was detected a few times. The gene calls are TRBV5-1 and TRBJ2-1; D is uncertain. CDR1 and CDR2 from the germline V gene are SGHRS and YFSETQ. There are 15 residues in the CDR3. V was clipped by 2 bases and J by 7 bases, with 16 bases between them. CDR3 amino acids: CASSLMGASSNEQFF. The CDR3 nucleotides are TGCGCCAGCAGCTTAATGGGCGCATCGTCGAATGAGCAGTTCTTC.

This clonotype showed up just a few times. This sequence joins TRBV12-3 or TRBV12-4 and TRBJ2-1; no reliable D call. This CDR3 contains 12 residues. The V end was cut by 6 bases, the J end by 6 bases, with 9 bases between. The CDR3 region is CASSPWGNEQFF. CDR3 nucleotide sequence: TGTGCCAGCAGCCCCTGGGGCAATGAGCAGTTCTTC.